This entry concerns a single T cell receptor (beta chain). This entry belongs to a study of T cell changes during pregnancy in multiple sclerosis. The protocol was immunoSEQ multiplex PCR, while the TCRdb copy is restricted to in-frame clones and leaves out a portion. This sample carries just under 85,000 clones, roughly nine tenths of them seen once, and the ten largest clones take 2.5% to 3%. The receptor comes from a female donor with multiple sclerosis, enrolled in a pregnancy study. Sample: peripheral blood, taken in the first trimester of pregnancy.

The CDR3: CASSSPEGADDEKLFF. CDR3 DNA sequence: TGTGCCAGCAGCTCCCCGGAGGGGGCTGATGATGAAAAACTGTTTTTT. This chain joins TRBV5-6 and TRBJ1-4; 7 bases are shared with TRBD1. V shed 3 bases, J shed 6 bases, and the junction held 11 bases outside the gene matches. The CDR3 runs 16 residues. Germline V gene lookup returns CDR1 SGHDT and CDR2 YYEEEE. Based on the CDR3 plus reference TRBV5-6 and TRBJ1-4, the full variable domain is DAGVTQSPTHLIKTRGQQVTLRCSPKSGHDTVSWYQQALGQGPQFIFQYYEEEERQRGNFPDRFSGHQFPNYSSELNVNALLLGDSALYLCASSSPEGADDEKLFFGSGTQLSVL.